The rows below give T cell receptor beta chains drawn from one sample of a study of shared clonotypes between healthy human individuals. Method: immunoSEQ multiplex PCR; TCRdb's copy keeps in-frame clones and lacks some. The table lists over a million clones, over 95% of them singletons. The sample was naive CD4+ T cells sorted from blood. The receptor set was obtained from a man aged 30 to 45 in good health. The CDR3 runs from the conserved cysteine through the conserved F or W. D genes are given only for firm matches. Clone size is not always given. Where it is, it says once, few, many or a class for expanded clones.

CDR3nt | CDR3aa | abundance | d_gene | j_gene | v_gene
TGTGCCAGCAGCTTGGACCTTGTCTACAATGAGCAGTTCTTC | CASSLDLVYNEQFF | . | . | TRBJ2-1 | TRBV5-4
TGCAGCGTGGTCTTCCGGGACAGGGGGAACAATGAGCAGTTCTTC | CSVVFRDRGNNEQFF | . | TRBD1 | TRBJ2-1 | TRBV29-1
TGTGCCAGCAGTGGTAGAGGGAGTGGGGAGACCCAGTACTTC | CASSGRGSGETQYF | . | . | TRBJ2-5 | TRBV25-1
TGTGCCAGCAGCTTAGTTTCTGGGGACACTGAAGCTTTCTTT | CASSLVSGDTEAFF | . | . | TRBJ1-1 | TRBV7-9
TGTGCCAGCAGTTACGGGCAGGCGAACACTGAAGCTTTCTTT | CASSYGQANTEAFF | . | . | TRBJ1-1 | TRBV6-6
TGTGCCTGGAGTGCCCTCCTGGGCTACACCTTC | CAWSALLGYTF | . | . | TRBJ1-2 | TRBV30
TGTGCCAGCTCACCACCTCGGCGGGGACGTCCCTACGAGCAGTACTTC | CASSPPRRGRPYEQYF | once | . | TRBJ2-7 | TRBV18
TGTGCCAGCAGTGAAGTCTCAGGGGCCTACGAGCAGTACTTC | CASSEVSGAYEQYF | . | . | TRBJ2-7 | TRBV6-1
TGTGCCTGGAGTCGACAAGCGGGATACAGGGGCGATGAGCAGTTCTTC | CAWSRQAGYRGDEQFF | . | . | TRBJ2-1 | TRBV30
TGTGCCTTATCCCATTCTGGGGCCAACGTCCTGACTTTC | CALSHSGANVLTF | . | . | TRBJ2-6 | TRBV30
TGTGCCAGCAGCTTACCTCCCCGACTAGCGGGGGGGCAAGAGACCCAGTACTTC | CASSLPPRLAGGQETQYF | . | TRBD2 | TRBJ2-5 | TRBV11-2
TGTGCCAGCAGTTTTAGCTCCCTTGGCATCATGAACACTGAAGCTTTCTTT | CASSFSSLGIMNTEAFF | . | . | TRBJ1-1 | TRBV27
TGTGCCAGCAGTGAGGCAGGGCCAGGAAACACCATATATTTT | CASSEAGPGNTIYF | . | . | TRBJ1-3 | TRBV2
TGTGCCAGCAGTGATGGACTAGCGGGGGAGCAGTTCTTC | CASSDGLAGEQFF | . | TRBD2 | TRBJ2-1 | TRBV6-1
TGTGCCAGCAGCCTCCCACCTCGCGGGGCGGGGGGGGAGCTGTTTTTT | CASSLPPRGAGGELFF | . | . | TRBJ2-2 | TRBV7-3
TGTGCCAGCAGCTTAGAGCTAGGCAGGACCTACGAGCAGTACTTC | CASSLELGRTYEQYF | . | . | TRBJ2-7 | TRBV7-4
TGTGCCAGCAGCGTAGGACAGAGGGGACGACAAGAGACCCAGTACTTC | CASSVGQRGRQETQYF | . | . | TRBJ2-5 | TRBV9
TGTGCCACCAGCAGAGGGCCAGGGCGCAATCAGCCCCAGCATTTT | CATSRGPGRNQPQHF | . | . | TRBJ1-5 | TRBV15
TGTGCCAGCGATGACCTAGCGGCCACCGGGGAGCTGTTTTTT | CASDDLAATGELFF | . | TRBD2 | TRBJ2-2 | TRBV2
TGTGCCAGCAGCACAGGGAGGCCCTATGGCTACACCTTC | CASSTGRPYGYTF | few | . | TRBJ1-2 | TRBV9
TGTGCCAGCAGCTTAGTAGGGGGCGCGAATCAGCCCCAGCATTTT | CASSLVGGANQPQHF | few | TRBD1 | TRBJ1-5 | TRBV11-2
TGTGCCAGCAGCCCCTCCGGGGGACCTACCTCTGGAAACACCATATATTTT | CASSPSGGPTSGNTIYF | . | . | TRBJ1-3 | TRBV7-7
TGCAGCGCTGCAAGGGGTAGCAATCAGCCCCAGCATTTT | CSAARGSNQPQHF | . | . | TRBJ1-5 | TRBV29-1
TGTGCCAGTAGTTCCAGAACAGGGGAGACCCAGTACTTC | CASSSRTGETQYF | . | . | TRBJ2-5 | TRBV19
TGTGCCAGCAGCTCCCTTCCGGACAGGCCTAACTATGGCTACACCTTC | CASSSLPDRPNYGYTF | once | TRBD1 | TRBJ1-2 | TRBV7-6
TGTGCCAGCAGCTTGGTACAGAATCAGCCCCAGCATTTT | CASSLVQNQPQHF | . | . | TRBJ1-5 | TRBV5-8
TGTGCCAGCTCACGGTCGACAGAATACAATGAGCAGTTCTTC | CASSRSTEYNEQFF | . | . | TRBJ2-1 | TRBV18
TGTGCCAGCAGCTGGGGACGGCCGAACACCGGGGAGCTGTTTTTT | CASSWGRPNTGELFF | . | . | TRBJ2-2 | TRBV5-4
TGTGCCAGCTCACCCAAACGGGACGGGGTCCCTAGACTGTTTTTT | CASSPKRDGVPRLFF | . | . | TRBJ1-4 | TRBV18
TGTGCCAGCAGTGTCGAAAGGACAGGGAACTACGAGCAGTACTTC | CASSVERTGNYEQYF | . | TRBD1 | TRBJ2-7 | TRBV2
TGTGCCAGCAGGGTGAACCAAATGAACACTGAAGCTTTCTTT | CASRVNQMNTEAFF | . | . | TRBJ1-1 | TRBV28
TGTGCCAGCAGAGGCGCCTACGAGCAGTACTTC | CASRGAYEQYF | . | . | TRBJ2-7 | TRBV2
TGTGCCAGCAGCTCAGGCTCCCGGACTCGCTACAATGAGCAGTTCTTC | CASSSGSRTRYNEQFF | . | . | TRBJ2-1 | TRBV7-9
TGTGCCAGCAGCTTAATGGGACTAGGAACCTCCGGGGAGCTGTTTTTT | CASSLMGLGTSGELFF | . | TRBD2 | TRBJ2-2 | TRBV7-3
TGCGCCAGCACCCCCGGTGGGGGCGGGGAGCTGTTTTTT | CASTPGGGGELFF | . | . | TRBJ2-2 | TRBV10-2
TGTGCCAGCAGTGCCGACAGGGGCAGCTACGAGCAGTACTTC | CASSADRGSYEQYF | . | TRBD1 | TRBJ2-7 | TRBV2
TGTGCCAGCAGCATGACCGGGACAGGGCTTTCGGACGAGCAGTACTTC | CASSMTGTGLSDEQYF | . | TRBD1 | TRBJ2-7 | TRBV11-2
TGTGCCAGCAGCCATGTCACAGGTAGGATCTACGAGCAGTACTTC | CASSHVTGRIYEQYF | . | . | TRBJ2-7 | TRBV14
TGCGCCAGCAGCTTGAACGGTGACAGCATCACAGATACGCAGTATTTT | CASSLNGDSITDTQYF | . | . | TRBJ2-3 | TRBV5-1
TGTGCCAGCTCCTCATTTCCGGGACAGGGAAAGCTAGCCAAAAACATTCAGTACTTC | CASSSFPGQGKLAKNIQYF | . | TRBD1 | TRBJ2-4 | TRBV18
TGTGCCAGCAGCCCGGTCATGGGGGGGAATGAAAAACTGTTTTTT | CASSPVMGGNEKLFF | . | . | TRBJ1-4 | TRBV11-2
TGCGCCAGCAGCTTGGCCCGGTCCGGGGAGCTGTTTTTT | CASSLARSGELFF | . | . | TRBJ2-2 | TRBV5-1
TGTGCCAGCAGTCGAGGGACCGGGGAGCTGTTTTTT | CASSRGTGELFF | . | . | TRBJ2-2 | TRBV27
TGTGCCAGCAGTCCTAAGGACAGGGTTAATTACGAGCAGTACTTC | CASSPKDRVNYEQYF | . | TRBD1 | TRBJ2-7 | TRBV28
TGTGCCATCAGTGCATCCCTCGGCAAGGCTAGGGAAGAGACCCAGTACTTC | CAISASLGKAREETQYF | . | . | TRBJ2-5 | TRBV10-3
TGTGCCAGCTCCCCACTGGAGGGCATTGGAAACACCATATATTTT | CASSPLEGIGNTIYF | . | . | TRBJ1-3 | TRBV18
TGTGCCAGGGGGGGGCCTTCGGAGACCCAGTACTTC | CARGGPSETQYF | . | . | TRBJ2-5 | TRBV2
TGTGCCAGCAGCCCTGGACTAGCGGGAGTCACAGAGACCCAGTACTTC | CASSPGLAGVTETQYF | once | TRBD2 | TRBJ2-5 | TRBV7-9
TGTGCCAGCAGTTACGACAGGGTAATAAAGACCCAGTACTTC | CASSYDRVIKTQYF | . | TRBD1 | TRBJ2-5 | TRBV6-5
TGTGCCAGCAGTTTATTAGGGACAGGGTGGGTCAATCAGCCCCAGCATTTT | CASSLLGTGWVNQPQHF | . | TRBD1 | TRBJ1-5 | TRBV27
TGTGCCATCAGTGATGACAGGGGGCAAGAAAAACTGTTTTTT | CAISDDRGQEKLFF | . | TRBD1 | TRBJ1-4 | TRBV10-3
TGTGCCAGCAGCTTAGGGCCGGCGCCCTACGAGCAGTACTTC | CASSLGPAPYEQYF | . | . | TRBJ2-7 | TRBV7-9
TGCGCCAGCAGCCAAGATCTGGTGAACTCCTACAATGAGCAGTTCTTC | CASSQDLVNSYNEQFF | . | . | TRBJ2-1 | TRBV4-3